The 2 T cell receptor beta chains below come from one sample, sequenced in a study of blood T cells in healthy people across ages. Primers used in a second PCR of about 7 to 12 cycles were a sample-barcoded 5' primer and a J-beta primer mix. TCRdb re-called the 5' RACE reads through MiXCR, storing one row per CDR3 protein. The data contain around 1,000,000 distinct CDR3 sequences, 20% to 25% of them singletons. A further study also used this sample, focusing on T cells of mothers and their children.

The specimen sequenced was blood. The receptor set was obtained from a girl aged 2 to 10 in good health.

The chain uses TRBV10-3 and TRBJ2-3; the match to TRBD2 covers 8 bases. The CDR3 loop spans 21 amino acids. After removal of 5 bases from V and 1 base from J, the junction contained 23 bases not matched to a gene. Germline CDR1 reads ENHRY; CDR2 reads SYGVKD. The CDR3 DNA is TGTGCCATCAGTCTGTACCTTTGGACCCCTCGTCCGGGAGGGCGCACAGATACGCAGTATTTT. As protein: CAISLYLWTPRPGGRTDTQYF.

The chain uses TRBV6-6 and TRBJ1-2, with 9 bases aligning to TRBD1. J gave up 4 bases and V 5 bases, and 8 bases lay outside the gene matches. CDR1 and CDR2 from the germline V gene are MNHNY and SVGAGI (reference sequence). CDR3 length equals 15 residues. CDR3 in amino acids: CASSATGGAGYGYTF. The CDR3 nucleotides are TGTGCCAGCAGTGCAACAGGGGGCGCAGGCTATGGCTACACCTTC.